The 7 T cell receptor beta chains below were found in one sample sequenced in a study of chemoradiotherapy in HPV16-positive cancers. Clones were sequenced by immunoSEQ multiplex PCR, and TCRdb holds only the in-frame ones, with some missing. The table has 5,100 or so clones, more than 60% seen once. The source material was tumor tissue, sampled from a patient who underwent chemoradiotherapy. The receptors shown here come from a human donor with HPV-associated anogenital cancer.

The chain uses TRBV6-1 and TRBJ2-5; D not certain. This CDR3 is 14 amino acids long. The germline V and J ends were trimmed by 4 bases and 2 bases, with 11 bases remaining between them. Germline CDR1 is MNHNS and CDR2 is SASEGT. Here the CDR3 reads CASSVFWVQETQYF. The CDR3 nucleotides read TGTGCCAGCAGTGTGTTCTGGGTGCAAGAGACCCAGTACTTC.

The V gene is TRBV27, the J gene TRBJ1-2, with 7 positions matching TRBD1. The CDR3 runs 14 residues. Trimming at V came to 4 bases and at J to 0 bases, leaving 2 bases not matched to a gene. Germline V gene data show CDR1 as MNHEY and CDR2 as SMNVEV (reference sequence). This CDR3 reads CASSWDSANYGYTF. CDR3 DNA: TGTGCCAGCAGTTGGGACAGCGCTAACTATGGCTACACCTTC.

The chain uses TRBV10-1 and TRBJ2-5, with 7 bases fitting TRBD2. The CDR3 contains 14 residues. Germline V gene data show CDR1 as WNHNN and CDR2 as SYGVQD (reference sequence). J was trimmed by 5 bases and V by 7 bases; bases with no gene match: 10. CDR3 sequence: CASKVGREGETQYF. The CDR3 DNA reads as TGCGCCAGCAAAGTTGGCAGGGAGGGGGAGACCCAGTACTTC.

This clone occurred a few times. The V gene is TRBV5-1, the J gene TRBJ1-2, with D possibly TRBD1 on 6 matching bases. The ends were cut back, 4 bases at V and 4 bases at J, with 11 bases in the middle. Germline V gene sequence: CDR1 SGHRS, CDR2 YFSETQ. This CDR3 is 13 amino acids long. The CDR3 protein is CASSLQGSYGYTF. In nucleotides, the CDR3 is TGCGCCAGCAGCCTTCAGGGGTCCTATGGCTACACCTTC.

The genes are TRBV7-3 and TRBJ2-7; D is unresolved. CDR1 SGHTA and CDR2 FQGTGA come from the germline V gene. V was clipped by 5 bases and J by 2 bases, with 19 bases between them. The CDR3 is 16 residues long. CDR3: CASSRASSRDPYEQYF. In DNA, the CDR3 is TGTGCCAGCAGCCGCGCCTCGAGTCGCGATCCCTACGAGCAGTACTTC. Filled out from reference TRBV7-3 and TRBJ2-7, the complete variable domain reads GAGVSQTPSNKVTEKGKYVELRCDPISGHTALYWYRQSLGQGPEFLIYFQGTGAADDSGLPNDRFFAVRPEGSVSTLKIQRTERGDSAVYLCASSRASSRDPYEQYFGPGTRLTVT.

This clone has only one observation. The chain joins TRBV18 to TRBJ2-7; possible D gene TRBD2, 6 bases. CDR1 and CDR2 (germline): KGHSH, LQKENI. The CDR3 is made up of 15 amino acids. Trimming took off 4 bases at V and 0 bases at J, with 13 bases between the two ends. The chain's CDR3 is CASSRYRDSSYEQYF. The CDR3 coding sequence is TGTGCCAGCTCACGATACCGGGACTCCTCCTACGAGCAGTACTTC.

In this sample, this clone turned up a few times. V gene TRBV6-6 combines with J gene TRBJ1-1, with D unresolved. Trimming stripped 6 bases from V and 5 bases from J, with 4 bases between. CDR1 and CDR2 (germline): MNHNY, SVGAGI (reference sequence). The CDR3 runs to 10 residues. CDR3 in DNA: TGTGCCAGCAGGGCTACTGAAGCTTTCTTT. Protein sequence: CASRATEAFF.